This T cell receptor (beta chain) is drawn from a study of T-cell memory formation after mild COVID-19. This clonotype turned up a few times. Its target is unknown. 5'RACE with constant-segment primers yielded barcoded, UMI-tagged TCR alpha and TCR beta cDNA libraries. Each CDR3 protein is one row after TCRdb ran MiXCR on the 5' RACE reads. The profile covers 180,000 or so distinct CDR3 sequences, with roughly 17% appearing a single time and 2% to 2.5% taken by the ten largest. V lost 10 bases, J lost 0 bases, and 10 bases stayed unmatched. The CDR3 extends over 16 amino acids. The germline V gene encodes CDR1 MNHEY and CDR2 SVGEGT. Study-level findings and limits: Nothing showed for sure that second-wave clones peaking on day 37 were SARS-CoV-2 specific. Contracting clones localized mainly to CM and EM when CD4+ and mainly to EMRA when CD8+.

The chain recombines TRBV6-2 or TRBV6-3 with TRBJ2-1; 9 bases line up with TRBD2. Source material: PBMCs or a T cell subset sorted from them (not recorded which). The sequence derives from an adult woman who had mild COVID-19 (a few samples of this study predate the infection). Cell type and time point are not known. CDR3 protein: CATTGTSFFSYNEQFF. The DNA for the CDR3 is TGTGCCACGACCGGGACTAGCTTCTTCTCCTACAATGAGCAGTTCTTC.